This T cell receptor beta chain was identified in a study of cytomegalovirus exposure and HLA in healthy donors. The CDR3 covers 13 residues. Trimming shortened V by 3 bases and J by 13 bases, and 16 bases separated the two germline ends. Per germline, CDR1 SGHAT and CDR2 FQNNGV. With regard to this clone: Antigen specificity is unknown.

Findings and limits, study-wide: The investigators catalogued 160 or so TCR beta chains as cytomegalovirus-associated. Reports indicate that TCR beta sequences accurately predicted the HLA-A and HLA-B alleles of most subjects.

It was with 60 Vbeta and 13 Jbeta primers that the PCR ran. Clones were read by immunoSEQ multiplex PCR, and TCRdb kept only the in-frame ones, dropping some. The sample contains tens of thousands of clones, roughly 77% of which appear only once. Input material: PBMCs. This chain uses TRBV11-2 with TRBJ2-1, with D unclear. This TCR was recovered from a woman aged 40 to 50 in good health and CMV-seropositive. The CDR3 loop reads CASSLASWSDQFF. The CDR3 DNA reads as TGTGCCAGCAGCTTGGCTAGTTGGTCAGATCAGTTCTTC.